These 28 T cell receptor beta chains came from one sample sequenced in a study of blood T cell repertoires in COVID-19. Repertoires were generated with immunoSEQ multiplex PCR, while TCRdb's copy carries only in-frame clones and drops some. The sample consists of about 340,000 clones, approximately 87% of them appearing once. Sequenced input: peripheral blood. The receptors come from a woman in her 50s with COVID-19, enrolled during active disease.

The V gene is TRBV6-1, the J gene TRBJ2-6; D might be TRBD1 (7 bases). The CDR3 sequence is 17 residues long. CDR1 and CDR2 (germline): MNHNS, SASEGT. Trimming took off 4 bases at V and 3 bases at J, with 16 bases between the two ends. In nucleotides, the CDR3 is TGTGCCAGCAGTGGGCTGGAGGGGGCGGTTGGGGCCAACGTCCTGACTTTC. Protein product: CASSGLEGAVGANVLTF.

The J gene is TRBJ2-7, the V gene TRBV6-2 or TRBV6-3, with TRBD2 identical over 7 bases. V lost 4 bases, J lost 5 bases, and 17 bases stayed unmatched. The germline CDR1 and CDR2 sequences are MNHEY and SVGEGT. The CDR3 is 17 amino acids. Written as DNA, the CDR3 is TGTGCCAGCAGTTTTCTATCTCGCGGGAGCCTTTACCACGAGCAGTACTTC. Translated, it gives CASSFLSRGSLYHEQYF.

The V call is TRBV10-3, the J call TRBJ2-1; D is perhaps TRBD2 (5 bases). The V gene's germline CDR1 is ENHRY and CDR2 SYGVKD. There are 15 residues in the CDR3. V was pared by 3 bases and J by 3 bases, with 12 bases between. In DNA, the CDR3 is TGTGCCATCAGTGATCAGAGCCGGGGCTACAATGAGCAGTTCTTC. It is translated as CAISDQSRGYNEQFF.

V is TRBV29-1 and J is TRBJ1-2; D is ambiguous. V was cut by 0 bases and J by 8 bases, with 16 bases left in between. CDR1 and CDR2 (germline): SQVTM, ANQGSEA. This CDR3 is 14 amino acids long. CDR3 region: CSVEDSRTAGGYTF. In nucleotides, the CDR3 is TGCAGCGTTGAAGATTCGCGGACGGCGGGAGGCTACACCTTC.

This sequence joins TRBV30 and TRBJ1-2; D unresolved. V gave up 1 base and J gave up 2 bases, with 5 bases separating them. This CDR3 region has 12 residues. Germline values: CDR1 GTSNPN, CDR2 SVGIG (reference sequence). The CDR3 loop is CAWSGENYGYTF. The CDR3 region has the DNA TGTGCCTGGAGTGGGGAGAACTATGGCTACACCTTC.

This chain uses TRBV19 with TRBJ2-7; D might be TRBD2 (5 bases). Germline V gene lookup returns CDR1 LNHDA and CDR2 SQIVND (reference sequence). Trimming removed 6 bases at V and 0 bases at J, with 9 bases between. CDR3 length: 13 amino acids. The CDR3 here is CASSWGASYEQYF. In DNA, the CDR3 is TGTGCCAGTAGCTGGGGAGCCTCCTACGAGCAGTACTTC.

J is TRBJ2-1 and V is TRBV6-4; perhaps TRBD2 as D (5 bases). This CDR3 has 13 amino acids. Trimming shortened V by 11 bases and J by 6 bases, and 17 bases separated the two germline ends. Germline V CDR1 and CDR2: MRHNA, SNTAGT. CDR3 amino acids: CAFPSVARNEQFF. CDR3 bases: TGTGCCTTCCCTTCGGTAGCGCGCAATGAGCAGTTCTTC.

The chain recombines TRBV29-1 with TRBJ2-5; D might be TRBD1 (5 bases). CDR1 is SQVTM and CDR2 is ANQGSEA in the germline V gene. Deletions cut 3 bases from V and 6 bases from J, with 14 bases between. The CDR3 extends over 13 amino acids. The CDR3 here is CSVEAGKVKTQYF. CDR3 in DNA: TGCAGCGTTGAGGCAGGGAAGGTAAAGACCCAGTACTTC.

This chain connects TRBV7-6 to TRBJ2-1; 14 bases match TRBD2. The J segment lost 7 bases and the V segment lost 4 bases, leaving 9 bases of the junction unmatched. CDR1 and CDR2 (germline): SGHVS, FNYEAQ. The CDR3 has 17 residues. CDR3 region: CASSSMPTSGRVNEQFF. DNA of the CDR3: TGTGCCAGCAGCTCAATGCCGACTAGCGGGAGGGTGAATGAGCAGTTCTTC.

The J gene is TRBJ1-4, the V gene TRBV6-5; tentative D call: TRBD1 (6 bases). Germline V gene sequence: CDR1 MNHEY, CDR2 SVGAGI. With 6 bases removed from V and 5 bases from J, the gap between germline ends came to 13 bases. The CDR3 spans 14 residues. In nucleotides, the CDR3 is TGTGCCAGCAGCTATCGACAGGCCAATGAAAAACTGTTTTTT. It is translated as CASSYRQANEKLFF.

This clone was seen just once. The chain joins TRBV7-9 to TRBJ2-7; 7 nucleotides match TRBD1. This CDR3 has 13 residues. V gave up 7 bases and J gave up 2 bases; unmatched junction bases: 5. CDR1 and CDR2 from the germline V gene are SEHNR and FQNEAQ (reference sequence). The CDR3 DNA sequence: TGTGCCAGCACCGAGGGGGCACCCTACGAGCAGTACTTC. Protein product: CASTEGAPYEQYF.

The chain carries TRBV2 and TRBJ2-2, with a tentative D call TRBD1 (5 bases). The germline V and J ends were trimmed by 6 bases and 0 bases, with 8 bases remaining between them. CDR1 and CDR2 from the germline V gene are SNHLY and FYNNEI. CDR3 length equals 14 residues. CDR3 DNA sequence: TGTGCCAGCAGAGCGACAGCGAACACCGGGGAGCTGTTTTTT. Its translation is CASRATANTGELFF.

V and J are TRBV5-1 and TRBJ2-5; D not certain. The germline CDR1 and CDR2 sequences are SGHRS and YFSETQ. The CDR3 is made up of 14 amino acids. The ends were cut back, 2 bases at V and 0 bases at J, with 8 bases in the middle. The CDR3 region is CASSFLVDQETQYF. The CDR3 DNA follows: TGCGCCAGCAGCTTCCTGGTAGACCAAGAGACCCAGTACTTC.

This chain uses TRBV7-2 with TRBJ2-3, with TRBD2 matching over 10 bases. Looked up from germline, CDR1 is SGHTA and CDR2 is FQGNSA. This CDR3 region has 18 residues. Trimming took 2 bases from V and 2 from J; bases not matched to a gene: 10. Here the CDR3 DNA reads TGTGCCAGCAGCTTAATCGGGGTAGCGGGAGGATTCACAGATACGCAGTATTTT. Its protein product is CASSLIGVAGGFTDTQYF.

J is TRBJ2-5 and V is TRBV5-1; 8 positions agree with TRBD2. Germline V lookup: CDR1 SGHRS, CDR2 YFSETQ. The CDR3 runs to 15 residues. Germline trimming cut 5 bases from V and 4 bases from J; bases unmatched to any gene: 10. CDR3 sequence reads: CASRPTGTRAETQYF. CDR3 sequence (DNA): TGCGCCAGCAGACCCACCGGGACTAGGGCAGAGACCCAGTACTTC.

This rearrangement joins TRBV18 to TRBJ1-1, with D maybe TRBD1 (5 bases). Germline CDR1 is KGHSH and CDR2 is LQKENI. The CDR3 consists of 17 residues. Trimming took off 0 bases at V and 0 bases at J, with 14 bases between the two ends. CDR3 coding DNA: TGTGCCAGCTCACCACCCTTGGAGGGGTTGATGAACACTGAAGCTTTCTTT. Translated: CASSPPLEGLMNTEAFF.

The genes are TRBV18 and TRBJ1-6; D unresolved. This CDR3 region has 13 residues. Germline values: CDR1 KGHSH, CDR2 LQKENI. Trimming removed 6 bases from V and 5 bases from J, with 8 bases in between. The CDR3 nucleotides are TGTGCCAGCTCTAGGCAGGATAATTCACCCCTCCACTTT. This encodes CASSRQDNSPLHF.

The genes are TRBV5-1 and TRBJ2-2; maybe TRBD2 (6 bases). Germline V lookup: CDR1 SGHRS, CDR2 YFSETQ. The CDR3 is 15 amino acids. Trimming left V 5 bases short and J 0 bases short, with 11 bases between. The CDR3 DNA reads as TGCGCCAGCAGTTCTCTAGCGACGAACACCGGGGAGCTGTTTTTT. Translating gives CASSSLATNTGELFF.

J is TRBJ2-7 and V is TRBV4-1; 8 nucleotides agree with TRBD1. This CDR3 is 17 amino acids long. The V and J ends lost 0 bases and 1 base, in that order; junction bases with no gene match: 8. The germline gives CDR1 MGHRA, CDR2 YSYEKL. CDR3 sequence (DNA): TGCGCCAGCAGCCAAGATCCCAGGACAGGGTTTTCCTACGAGCAGTACTTC. Translated, it gives CASSQDPRTGFSYEQYF.

This clone came up a few times. J is TRBJ1-1 and V is TRBV3-1 (or the pseudogene TRBV3-2), with 8 bases identical to TRBD1. CDR1 and CDR2 from the germline V gene are LGHDT and YNNKEL (reference sequence). The CDR3 runs 15 residues. Trimming removed 6 bases from V and 4 bases from J; junction bases left unmatched: 10. The CDR3 bases are TGTGCCAGCAGAAAACAGGGGGAAGGGGGCACTGAAGCTTTCTTT. Its protein is CASRKQGEGGTEAFF.

The chain is built from TRBV2 and TRBJ2-7; 9 positions match TRBD1. The J segment lost 3 bases and the V segment lost 8 bases, leaving 8 bases of the junction unmatched. This CDR3 region has 14 residues. CDR1 is SNHLY and CDR2 is FYNNEI in the germline V gene. The CDR3 spells CASDRDRVNYEQYF. CDR3 DNA: TGTGCCAGCGACCGGGACAGGGTAAACTACGAGCAGTACTTC.

Note on this clone: Distinct nucleotide sequences in the sample also encode this CDR3. V usage is TRBV9 and J usage is TRBJ1-3, with 7 bases aligning to TRBD1. Trimming took 10 bases from V and 2 from J; bases not matched to a gene: 3. Germline V gene sequence: CDR1 SGDLS, CDR2 YYNGEE. The CDR3 has 12 residues. The CDR3 here is CASGGTGNTIYF. The CDR3 region has the DNA TGTGCCTCAGGGGGAACTGGAAACACCATATATTTT.

This chain links TRBV13 with TRBJ2-7; D may be TRBD1 (5 bases). This CDR3 contains 14 residues. Trimming left V 3 bases short and J 1 base short, with 10 bases between. Germline lookup yields CDR1 PRHDT and CDR2 FYEKMQ (reference sequence). CDR3 bases: TGTGCCAGCAGCTTTGGCAGGGCGTCCTACGAGCAGTACTTC. This codes for CASSFGRASYEQYF.

The rearrangement links TRBV20-1 to TRBJ2-3; 11 bases fit TRBD2. V dropped 3 bases and J dropped 2; count of bases not matched to a gene: 7. Germline CDR1 DFQATT, CDR2 SNEGSKA (reference sequence). The CDR3 is 16 residues long. CDR3 sequence: CSASDAGLAVTDTQYF. The DNA of the CDR3 is TGCAGTGCTAGTGACGCGGGACTAGCGGTCACAGATACGCAGTATTTT.

Details on this clone: One end of the junction is discordant with germline, which a read error may explain. The chain combines TRBV6-2 or TRBV6-3 with TRBJ2-7, with D perhaps TRBD2 (6 bases). This CDR3 contains 12 residues. Germline loops: CDR1 MNHEY, CDR2 SVGEGT. The CDR3 region has the DNA TGTGCCAGCAGTTACAGCGCGGGACGATCCACTTTC. Its translation: CASSYSAGRSTF.

The chain links TRBV24-1 to TRBJ2-7; D is unclear. CDR3 length: 13 amino acids. From germline, CDR1 is KGHDR and CDR2 SFDVKD. Trimming removed 4 bases at V and 1 base at J, with 7 bases between. The CDR3 coding sequence is TGTGCCACCAGTGACCGACATTCCTACGAGCAGTACTTC. Amino acid sequence: CATSDRHSYEQYF.

Comment on this clone: With a much larger clone just one base away, this may be a read error. The chain uses TRBV5-1 and TRBJ2-3; the match to TRBD1 covers 8 bases. Germline V gives CDR1 SGHRS, CDR2 YFSETQ. The CDR3 length is 14 residues. The CDR3 DNA is TGCACCAGCACCCTGACAGGGGCGGCAGATACGCAGTATTTT. Translating it yields CTSTLTGAADTQYF.

This rearrangement joins TRBV28 to TRBJ1-4, with 8 bases aligning to TRBD1. The junction had 10 bases not matched to a gene; V was cut back by 6 bases and J by 7 bases. This CDR3 comprises 15 residues. Germline CDR1 reads MDHEN; CDR2 reads SYDVKM. The CDR3: CASSISGTGSEKLFF. The CDR3 DNA reads TGTGCCAGCAGCATTTCCGGGACAGGATCTGAAAAACTGTTTTTT.